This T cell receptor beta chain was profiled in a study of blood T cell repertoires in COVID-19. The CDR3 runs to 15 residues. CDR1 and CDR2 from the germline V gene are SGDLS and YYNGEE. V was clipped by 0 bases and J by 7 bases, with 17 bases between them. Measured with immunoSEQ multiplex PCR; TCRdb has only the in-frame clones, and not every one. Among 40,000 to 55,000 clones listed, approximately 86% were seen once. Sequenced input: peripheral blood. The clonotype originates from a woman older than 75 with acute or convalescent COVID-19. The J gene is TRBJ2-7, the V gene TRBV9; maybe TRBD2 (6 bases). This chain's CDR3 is CASSVAGTESREQYF. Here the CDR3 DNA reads TGTGCCAGCAGCGTAGCCGGGACTGAATCCCGGGAGCAGTACTTC.